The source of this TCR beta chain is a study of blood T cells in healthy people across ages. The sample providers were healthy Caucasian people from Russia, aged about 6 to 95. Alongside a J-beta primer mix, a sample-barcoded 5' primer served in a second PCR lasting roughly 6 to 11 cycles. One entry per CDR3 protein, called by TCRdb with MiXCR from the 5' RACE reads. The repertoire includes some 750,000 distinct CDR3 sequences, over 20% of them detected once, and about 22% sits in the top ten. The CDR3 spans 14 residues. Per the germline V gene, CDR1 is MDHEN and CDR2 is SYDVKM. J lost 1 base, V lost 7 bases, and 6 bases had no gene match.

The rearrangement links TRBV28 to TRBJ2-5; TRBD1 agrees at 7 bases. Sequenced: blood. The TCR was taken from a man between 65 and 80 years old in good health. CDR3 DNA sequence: TGTGCCAGCATTACTCAGGGGGTCCAAGAGACCCAGTACTTC. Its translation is CASITQGVQETQYF.